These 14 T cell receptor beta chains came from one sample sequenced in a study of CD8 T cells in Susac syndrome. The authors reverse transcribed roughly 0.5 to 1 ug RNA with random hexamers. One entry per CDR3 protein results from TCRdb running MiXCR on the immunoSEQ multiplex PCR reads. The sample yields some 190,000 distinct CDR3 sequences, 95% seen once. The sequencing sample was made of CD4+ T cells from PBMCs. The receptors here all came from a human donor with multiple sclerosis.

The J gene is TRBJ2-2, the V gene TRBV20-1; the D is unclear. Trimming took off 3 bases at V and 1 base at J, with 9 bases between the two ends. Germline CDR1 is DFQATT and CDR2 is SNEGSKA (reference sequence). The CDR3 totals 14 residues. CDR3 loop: CSASVRLNTGELFF. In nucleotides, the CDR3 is TGCAGTGCTAGTGTGCGGTTGAACACCGGGGAGCTGTTTTTT.

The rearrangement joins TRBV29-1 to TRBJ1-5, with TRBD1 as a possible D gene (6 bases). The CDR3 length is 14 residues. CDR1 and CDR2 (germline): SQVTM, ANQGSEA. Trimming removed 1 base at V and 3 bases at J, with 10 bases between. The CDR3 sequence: CSVEVQGSNQPQHF. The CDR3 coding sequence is TGCAGCGTTGAAGTACAGGGTTCCAATCAGCCCCAGCATTTT.

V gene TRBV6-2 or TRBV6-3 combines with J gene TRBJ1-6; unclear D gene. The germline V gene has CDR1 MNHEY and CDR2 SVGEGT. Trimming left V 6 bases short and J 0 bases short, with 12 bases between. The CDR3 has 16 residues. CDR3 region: CASSLPASSYNSPLHF. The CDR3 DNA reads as TGTGCCAGCAGCCTCCCTGCGAGCTCCTATAATTCACCCCTCCACTTT.

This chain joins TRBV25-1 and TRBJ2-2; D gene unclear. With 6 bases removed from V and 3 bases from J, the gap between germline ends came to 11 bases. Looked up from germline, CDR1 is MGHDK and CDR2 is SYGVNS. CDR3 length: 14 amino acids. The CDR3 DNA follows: TGTGCCAGCAGGCCCCCTTCGGACACCGGGGAGCTGTTTTTT. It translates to CASRPPSDTGELFF.

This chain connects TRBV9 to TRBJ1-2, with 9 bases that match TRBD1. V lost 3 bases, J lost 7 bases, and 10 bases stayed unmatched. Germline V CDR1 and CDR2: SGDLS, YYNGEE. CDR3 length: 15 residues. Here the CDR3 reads CASSASGTGLAGYTF. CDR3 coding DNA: TGTGCCAGCAGCGCCTCCGGGACAGGGTTAGCTGGCTACACCTTC.

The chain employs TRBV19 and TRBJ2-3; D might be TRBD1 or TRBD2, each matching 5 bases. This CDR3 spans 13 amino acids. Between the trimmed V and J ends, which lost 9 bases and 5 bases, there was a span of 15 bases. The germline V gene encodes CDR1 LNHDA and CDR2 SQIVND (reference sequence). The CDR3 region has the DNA TGTGCCAGCGGGGCTGCGAGGGGAGATACGCAGTATTTT. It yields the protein CASGAARGDTQYF.

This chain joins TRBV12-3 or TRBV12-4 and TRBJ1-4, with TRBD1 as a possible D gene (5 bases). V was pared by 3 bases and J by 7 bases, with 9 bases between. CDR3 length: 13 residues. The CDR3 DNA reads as TGTGCCAGCAGTTTGGCAGGGCGTGAAAAACTGTTTTTT. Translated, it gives CASSLAGREKLFF.

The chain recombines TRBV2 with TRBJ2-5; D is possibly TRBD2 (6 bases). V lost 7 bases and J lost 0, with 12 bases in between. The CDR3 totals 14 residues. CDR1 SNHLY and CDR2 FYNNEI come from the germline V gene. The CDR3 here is CASNLGRNQETQYF. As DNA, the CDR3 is TGTGCCAGCAATCTGGGGAGGAACCAAGAGACCCAGTACTTC.

CDR3 residues: CASSPPDSSYGYTF. The CDR3 region has the DNA TGTGCCAGCTCACCACCGGACAGCTCCTATGGCTACACCTTC. This chain joins TRBV18 and TRBJ1-2, with D possibly TRBD1 on 6 matching bases. V shed 0 bases and J shed 4 bases, with 9 bases lying between them. CDR1 is KGHSH, CDR2 LQKENI, per germline. This CDR3 is 14 amino acids long.

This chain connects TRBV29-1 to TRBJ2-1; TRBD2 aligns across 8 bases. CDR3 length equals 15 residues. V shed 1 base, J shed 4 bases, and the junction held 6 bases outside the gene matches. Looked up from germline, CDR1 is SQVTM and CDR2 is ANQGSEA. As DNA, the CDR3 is TGCAGCGTTGAAGGCGGGGGGTTCCAATACAATGAGCAGTTCTTC. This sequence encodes CSVEGGGFQYNEQFF.

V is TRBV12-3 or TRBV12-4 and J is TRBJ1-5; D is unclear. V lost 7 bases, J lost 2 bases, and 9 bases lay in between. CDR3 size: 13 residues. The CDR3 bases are TGTGCCAGCAATCCAGGCGGCAATCAGCCCCAGCATTTT. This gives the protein CASNPGGNQPQHF.

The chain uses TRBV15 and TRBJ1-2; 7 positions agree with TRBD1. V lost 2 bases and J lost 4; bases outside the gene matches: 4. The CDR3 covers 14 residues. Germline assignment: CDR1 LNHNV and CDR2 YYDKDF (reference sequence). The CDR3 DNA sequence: TGTGCCACCAGCAGATCGCGACAGGGCTATGGCTACACCTTC. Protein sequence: CATSRSRQGYGYTF.

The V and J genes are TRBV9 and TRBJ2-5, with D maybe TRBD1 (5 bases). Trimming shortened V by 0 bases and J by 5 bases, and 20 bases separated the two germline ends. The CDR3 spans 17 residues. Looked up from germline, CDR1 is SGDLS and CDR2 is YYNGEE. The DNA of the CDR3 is TGTGCCAGCAGCGTAGGGACCCGAGTCAGGGATTTGGAGACCCAGTACTTC. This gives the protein CASSVGTRVRDLETQYF.

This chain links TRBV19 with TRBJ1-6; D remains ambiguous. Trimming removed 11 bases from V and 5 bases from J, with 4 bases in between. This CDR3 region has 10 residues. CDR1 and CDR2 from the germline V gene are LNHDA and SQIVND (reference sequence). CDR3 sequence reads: CAGHNSPLHF. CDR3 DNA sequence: TGTGCCGGACATAATTCACCCCTCCACTTT.